The T cell receptor (beta chain) under discussion was sequenced for a study of T-cell reconstitution after alpha-beta-depleted transplantation in children. General study points: Most T-cell counts and diversity one year after the transplant came from T cells that were newly produced. For some patients, TCRbeta diversity was high at day 60 because of recipient T cells and thymic progenitors that survived.

Worth noting for this clonotype: Its matching antigen is unknown.

Unique molecular identifiers were incorporated during preparation of the TCRbeta library. One entry per CDR3 protein, called by TCRdb with MiXCR from the PCR reads. The data contain about 980,000 distinct CDR3 sequences, roughly 31% of them singletons. The CDR3 length is 15 residues. J was trimmed by 7 bases and V by 8 bases; bases with no gene match: 13. Per the germline V gene, CDR1 is SGHDN and CDR2 is FVKESK. The receptor's source is a boy under two years old who had a stem cell transplant for SCID, so the T cells may come from the graft donor. The chain is built from TRBV14 and TRBJ2-1, with 8 bases fitting TRBD2. The sequenced sample was PBMCs, mostly from graft donor cells, obtained 360 days after TCRalphabeta/CD19-depleted stem cell transplant. CDR3 sequence: CASPLRGLARNEQFF. CDR3 nucleotides: TGTGCCAGCCCTCTCCGAGGACTAGCTAGGAATGAGCAGTTCTTC.